Described below is a single T cell receptor (beta chain) sequence and its context. The antigen is unknown. The entry originates in a study of cytomegalovirus exposure and HLA in healthy donors. Study-wide results and caveats: CMV serostatus was the only recorded immune exposure for donors. Fewer N-insertions than the roughly 650-donor mean were reportedly shown by an Asian-associated ancestry cluster in a later analysis. Around 160 TCR beta chains were listed as cytomegalovirus-associated. Using the classifier, cytomegalovirus status was reportedly diagnosed with high specificity and sensitivity.

PCR used 60 Vbeta primers and 13 Jbeta primers. Method: immunoSEQ multiplex PCR; TCRdb's copy keeps in-frame clones and lacks some. The data hold 150,000 or so clones, with roughly 84% observed a single time. CDR3 length: 16 amino acids. Germline lookup yields CDR1 LNHDA and CDR2 SQIVND (reference sequence). J was trimmed by 6 bases and V by 6 bases; bases with no gene match: 13. The chain combines TRBV19 with TRBJ2-1; 8 nucleotides line up with TRBD2. The TCR comes from a boy younger than 10 in good health and CMV-seronegative. The sample consisted of PBMCs. DNA for the CDR3: TGTGCCAGTAGCAGGTTAGCGGGAAGGTCGGGCAATGAGCAGTTCTTC. It encodes CASSRLAGRSGNEQFF.